This T cell receptor (beta chain) originates from a study of T and B cells in COVID-19 patients. Study information: Blood was sampled from COVID-19 patients who were either actively infected or recovered. General study findings and limits: Patients with COVID-19 reportedly showed strongly skewed T cell receptor beta variable and joining gene usage. Highly clonal in active COVID-19, TRB repertoires exceeded healthy-donor diversity and richness at recovery.

This CDR3 spans 12 amino acids. The germline gives CDR1 SGHTA, CDR2 FQGNSA. V lost 5 bases to trimming and J lost 4 bases, with 8 bases between them. Multiplex PCR with BIOMED2 TRB-A/B primer pools amplified TRB rearrangements. Each CDR3 protein is one row after TCRdb ran MiXCR on the multiplex PCR reads. Of around 30,000 distinct CDR3 sequences in the sample, approximately 32% are singletons; the top ten hold more than 1.5%. A remark on this clonotype: The target antigen is unknown.

Blood genomic DNA input for TRB amplification was about 250-500 ng. The material sequenced was blood. The chain combines TRBV7-2 with TRBJ1-1, with D hard to call. This TCR derives from a human donor who had recovered from COVID-19. As DNA, the CDR3 is TGTGCCAGCAGCCCTAGTAGCACTGAAGCTTTCTTT. This translates into CASSPSSTEAFF.